Listed here is a single TCR beta chain. These data originate in a study of control samples from healthy donors and cancer patients. The repertoire was sequenced with immunoSEQ multiplex PCR; TCRdb's copy has only in-frame clones and lacks some. The data contain tens of thousands of clones, approximately 90% of them singletons. From germline, CDR1 is SGHTA and CDR2 FQGNSA. The trim removed 5 bases at V and 11 bases at J, leaving 7 bases unmatched. The CDR3 spans 12 residues. Sequenced material: PBMCs. This chain connects TRBV7-2 to TRBJ1-1; 8 nucleotides line up with TRBD1. The source is a man younger than 40 with colorectal cancer. In nucleotides, the CDR3 is TGTGCCAGCAGCGTAGACAGGGGTAGGGCTTTCTTT. This translates into CASSVDRGRAFF.